These T cell receptor beta chains were read from a single sample in a study of memory CD4+ T cells and cytomegalovirus serostatus. Data came from immunoSEQ multiplex PCR; TCRdb stores just in-frame clones and leaves some out. The repertoire holds 40,000 to 45,000 clones, with 76% as singletons. Sequenced: memory CD4+ T cells from blood. The source of these receptors is an adult in good health and CMV-seronegative. Both conserved end residues are part of each CDR3. The order of the fields is clone size, J gene, V gene, D gene, CDR3 protein, CDR3 DNA. A D gene is named only where the DNA matches it firmly. The size entry is marked missing in some rows and otherwise reads once, few, many or a size class.

>NA|TRBJ2-1|TRBV7-3|NA
CASSPRVGPNEQFF
TGTGCCAGCAGCCCCCGGGTAGGCCCCAATGAGCAGTTCTTC
>few|TRBJ1-5|TRBV5-8|TRBD1
CASSPGTAAQPQHF
TGTGCCAGCAGCCCAGGGACAGCCGCTCAGCCCCAGCATTTT
>few|TRBJ1-1|TRBV5-4|TRBD1
CASSMGTGGNTEAFF
TGTGCCAGCAGCATGGGGACAGGGGGGAACACTGAAGCTTTCTTT
>once|TRBJ1-5|TRBV19|NA
CASSIRPSNQPQHF
TGTGCCAGTAGTATAAGACCTAGCAATCAGCCCCAGCATTTT
>once|TRBJ1-5|TRBV19|NA
CASSISGGPGTYQPQHF
TGTGCCAGTAGTATCTCGGGGGGGCCAGGGACGTATCAGCCCCAGCATTTT
>NA|TRBJ2-7|TRBV6-1|TRBD2
CASSVSGGAAEQYF
TGTGCCAGCAGTGTTAGCGGGGGGGCCGCCGAGCAGTACTTC
>NA|TRBJ2-5|TRBV10-3|TRBD2
CAISGTSGVETQYF
TGTGCCATCAGCGGGACTAGCGGGGTTGAGACCCAGTACTTC
>NA|TRBJ2-7|TRBV25-1|TRBD2
CASRASGSSYEQYF
TGTGCCAGCAGGGCTAGCGGGTCGTCCTACGAGCAGTACTTC
>NA|TRBJ2-3|TRBV27|TRBD2
CASSPYTGGYTDTQYF
TGTGCCAGCAGTCCCTACACGGGGGGTTACACAGATACGCAGTATTTT
>NA|TRBJ2-3|TRBV7-6|NA
CASSLNPTDTQYF
TGTGCCAGCAGCTTAAACCCCACAGATACGCAGTATTTT
>NA|TRBJ2-7|TRBV6-1|NA
CASSRGFVDSYEQYF
TGTGCCAGCTCTAGAGGTTTTGTGGATTCCTACGAGCAGTACTTC
>NA|TRBJ1-1|TRBV14|NA
CASSQGDRRVGAFF
TGTGCCAGCAGCCAAGGGGATCGCAGGGTCGGAGCTTTCTTT
>NA|TRBJ2-5|TRBV7-9|TRBD2
CASTFSGGIETQYF
TGTGCCAGCACGTTTAGCGGGGGAATTGAGACCCAGTACTTC
>NA|TRBJ2-2|TRBV4-2|NA
CASSQESGGTNTGELFF
TGTGCCAGCAGCCAAGAGAGTGGGGGTACGAACACCGGGGAGCTGTTTTTT
>NA|TRBJ2-7|TRBV28|NA
CAIGSFYEQYF
TGTGCCATCGGCAGTTTCTACGAGCAGTACTTC
>NA|TRBJ1-1|TRBV19|NA
CASIDRGVNTEAFF
TGTGCCAGTATAGACAGAGGGGTGAACACTGAAGCTTTCTTT
>NA|TRBJ1-5|TRBV6-5|NA
CASTGRDQPQHF
TGTGCCAGCACTGGGAGGGATCAGCCCCAGCATTTT
>NA|TRBJ1-2|TRBV28|NA
CASSFGRSAGYTF
TGTGCCAGCAGTTTCGGACGGTCGGCTGGCTACACCTTC
>NA|TRBJ2-1|TRBV11-1|TRBD2
CASSPSGLARNEQFF
TGTGCCAGCAGCCCCTCCGGACTAGCGAGGAATGAGCAGTTCTTC
>NA|TRBJ2-7|TRBV2|NA
CASSRQAYEQYF
TGTGCCAGCAGTCGACAGGCCTACGAGCAGTACTTC
>NA|TRBJ2-7|TRBV11-3|NA
CASSSQGEGSYEQYF
TGTGCCAGCAGCTCGCAGGGGGAGGGCTCCTACGAGCAGTACTTC
>NA|TRBJ2-1|TRBV5-1|NA
CASSGDGAYNEQFF
TGCGCCAGCAGCGGGGACGGAGCCTACAATGAGCAGTTCTTC
>NA|TRBJ2-5|TRBV5-1|TRBD1
CASSLYDRAQETQYF
TGCGCCAGCAGCCTATACGACAGGGCCCAAGAGACCCAGTACTTC
>NA|TRBJ1-4|TRBV4-1|NA
CASSQARGNEKLFF
TGCGCCAGCAGCCAAGCCAGGGGTAATGAAAAACTGTTTTTT
>NA|TRBJ1-2|TRBV2|NA
CASSEIAAGTYGYTF
TGTGCCAGCAGTGAAATTGCGGCAGGGACTTATGGCTACACCTTC
>NA|TRBJ2-1|TRBV5-1|TRBD2
CASSLLTSGGSEQFF
TGCGCCAGCAGCTTGTTGACTAGCGGGGGGAGTGAGCAGTTCTTC
>NA|TRBJ2-6|TRBV19|NA
CASSIWSPSSGANVLTF
TGTGCCAGTAGTATATGGTCTCCCTCCTCTGGGGCCAACGTCCTGACTTTC
>once|TRBJ2-3|TRBV27|NA
CASSLRVDSRDTQYF
TGTGCCAGCAGTTTACGAGTGGATTCACGAGATACGCAGTATTTT
>NA|TRBJ1-2|TRBV9|TRBD1
CASSGTGVYGYTF
TGTGCCAGCAGCGGGACAGGGGTTTATGGCTACACCTTC
>few|TRBJ1-5|TRBV4-1|NA
CASSLQDGGQPQHF
TGCGCCAGCAGCTTACAGGACGGGGGACAGCCCCAGCATTTT
>few|TRBJ2-7|TRBV4-1|NA
CASSQVNMVTAVGGQYF
TGCGCCAGCAGCCAAGTTAATATGGTCACTGCAGTTGGGGGGCAGTACTTC
>NA|TRBJ1-2|TRBV2|NA
CASSGSGVGYTF
TGTGCCAGCAGCGGATCGGGGGTTGGCTACACCTTC
>NA|TRBJ1-2|TRBV5-1|TRBD1
CASSLNQGARGYTF
TGCGCCAGCAGCTTAAACCAGGGGGCGCGTGGCTACACCTTC
>NA|TRBJ1-1|TRBV11-2|NA
CASSLTSGTEAFF
TGTGCCAGCAGCTTAACATCAGGCACTGAAGCTTTCTTT
>NA|TRBJ1-6|TRBV4-1|NA
CASSPLPPGVTYNSPLHF
TGCGCCAGCAGCCCCCTGCCCCCGGGGGTCACCTATAATTCACCCCTCCACTTT
>few|TRBJ1-5|TRBV27|NA
CASSQYNVRRPQHF
TGTGCCAGCAGTCAATATAACGTAAGGCGGCCCCAGCATTTT
>NA|TRBJ2-3|TRBV2|NA
CASSEGGPTDTQYF
TGTGCCAGCAGTGAAGGCGGGCCCACAGATACGCAGTATTTT
>NA|TRBJ1-5|TRBV6-6|NA
CASSRTANQPQHF
TGTGCCAGCAGTCGAACTGCGAATCAGCCCCAGCATTTT
>NA|TRBJ2-2|TRBV5-1|NA
CASSETGNTGELFF
TGCGCCAGCAGCGAGACAGGGAACACCGGGGAGCTGTTTTTT